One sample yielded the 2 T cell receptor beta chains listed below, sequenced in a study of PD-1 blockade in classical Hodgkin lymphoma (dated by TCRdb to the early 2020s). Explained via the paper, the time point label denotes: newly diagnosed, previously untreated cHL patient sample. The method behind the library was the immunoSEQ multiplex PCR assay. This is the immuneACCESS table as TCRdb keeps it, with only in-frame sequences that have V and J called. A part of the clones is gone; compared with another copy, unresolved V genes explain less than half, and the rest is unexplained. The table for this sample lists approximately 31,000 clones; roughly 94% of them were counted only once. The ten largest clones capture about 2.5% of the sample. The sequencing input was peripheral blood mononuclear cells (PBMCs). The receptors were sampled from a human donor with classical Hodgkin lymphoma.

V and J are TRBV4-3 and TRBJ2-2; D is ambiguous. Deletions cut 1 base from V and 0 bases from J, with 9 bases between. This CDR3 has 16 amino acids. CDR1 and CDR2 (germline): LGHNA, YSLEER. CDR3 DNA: TGCGCCAGCAGCCAAGGTAGAGACACGAACACCGGGGAGCTGTTTTTT. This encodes CASSQGRDTNTGELFF.

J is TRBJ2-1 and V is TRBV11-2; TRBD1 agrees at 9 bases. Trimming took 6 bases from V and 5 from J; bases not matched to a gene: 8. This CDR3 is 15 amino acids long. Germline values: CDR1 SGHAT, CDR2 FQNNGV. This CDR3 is CASRKPGTGHNEQFF. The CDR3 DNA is TGTGCCAGCAGAAAGCCTGGGACAGGGCACAATGAGCAGTTCTTC.